The 16 T cell receptor beta chains reported below all come from one sample, sequenced in a study of cytomegalovirus exposure and HLA in healthy donors. PCR employed 60 Vbeta and 13 Jbeta primers. TCRdb keeps only in-frame clones here, not all; method: immunoSEQ multiplex PCR. The sample lists around 230,000 clones, about three quarters seen once, with about 0.47% in the top ten. Specimen: PBMCs. The receptors were sampled from a boy under 18 in good health and CMV-seronegative.

V usage is TRBV7-2 and J usage is TRBJ1-6; 8 bases line up with TRBD1. CDR3 length: 17 residues. Trimming removed 3 bases from V and 6 bases from J; junction bases left unmatched: 10. The germline CDR1 and CDR2 sequences are SGHTA and FQGNSA. CDR3 loop: CASSLGGGTGPNSPLHF. The CDR3 bases are TGTGCCAGCAGCTTGGGAGGCGGGACAGGCCCTAATTCACCCCTCCACTTT.

The rearrangement uses TRBV10-3 and TRBJ1-5; 9 bases agree with TRBD1. CDR3 length: 16 residues. Losses at the gene ends were 3 bases for V and 2 bases for J; bases not matched to a gene: 5. The germline V gene encodes CDR1 ENHRY and CDR2 SYGVKD. DNA for the CDR3: TGTGCCATCAGTGAAGGGAGACAGGGGGGCAATCAGCCCCAGCATTTT. Amino acid sequence: CAISEGRQGGNQPQHF.

This chain joins TRBV4-1 and TRBJ1-3, with D unresolved. CDR1 and CDR2 (germline): MGHRA, YSYEKL. The V end was cut by 4 bases, the J end by 0 bases, with 13 bases between. This CDR3 contains 16 residues. The CDR3 sequence is CASSLGRGSSGNTIYF. The CDR3 bases are TGCGCCAGCAGCCTGGGTAGAGGGAGCTCTGGAAACACCATATATTTT.

J is TRBJ1-6 and V is TRBV2, with 12 bases matching TRBD1. Germline-derived CDR1 and CDR2 are SNHLY and FYNNEI. The CDR3 covers 13 residues. Losses at the gene ends were 9 bases for V and 15 bases for J; bases not matched to a gene: 9. This CDR3 reads CARSGTGGLLLHF. For the CDR3, the DNA is TGTGCCAGATCGGGGACAGGGGGCCTTCTCCTCCACTTT. Combining the CDR3 with reference TRBV2 and TRBJ1-6 gives the whole variable domain EPEVTQTPSHQVTQMGQEVILRCVPISNHLYFYWYRQILGQKVEFLVSFYNNEISEKSEIFDDQFSVERPDGSNFTLKIRSTKLEDSAMYFCARSGTGGLLLHFGNGTRLTVT.

The CDR3 region is CASSLGAGVVPLHF. CDR3 coding DNA: TGTGCCAGCAGCTTAGGGGCAGGGGTTGTACCCCTCCACTTT. The V call is TRBV7-9, the J call TRBJ1-6; TRBD1 might be the D (6 bases). CDR1 and CDR2 from the germline V gene are SEHNR and FQNEAQ (reference sequence). The CDR3 is 14 residues long. Between the trimmed V and J ends, which lost 1 base and 12 bases, there was a span of 13 bases.

This chain joins TRBV30 and TRBJ1-4; 9 nucleotides line up with TRBD1. The CDR3 sequence is 15 residues long. The V and J ends lost 2 bases and 7 bases, in that order; junction bases with no gene match: 8. The V gene's germline CDR1 is GTSNPN and CDR2 SVGIG (reference sequence). CDR3 residues: CAWSFSTGGFEKLFF. CDR3 nucleotide sequence: TGTGCCTGGAGTTTCTCGACAGGGGGTTTTGAAAAACTGTTTTTT.

V usage is TRBV19 and J usage is TRBJ2-3; D is ambiguous. Germline CDR1 and CDR2: LNHDA and SQIVND (reference sequence). Trimming shortened V by 5 bases and J by 2 bases, and 8 bases separated the two germline ends. CDR3 length: 13 amino acids. The CDR3 region is CASSPPSTDTQYF. The DNA of the CDR3 is TGTGCCAGTAGTCCCCCCTCCACAGATACGCAGTATTTT. The full variable domain, rest sourced from reference TRBV19 and TRBJ2-3, is DGGITQSPKYLFRKEGQNVTLSCEQNLNHDAMYWYRQDPGQGLRLIYYSQIVNDFQKGDIAEGYSVSREKKESFPLTVTSAQKNPTAFYLCASSPPSTDTQYFGPGTRLTVL.

This sequence joins TRBV11-3 and TRBJ2-3; 13 nucleotides align to TRBD2. This CDR3 has 14 residues. The V and J ends lost 5 bases and 6 bases, in that order; junction bases with no gene match: 2. Germline V lookup: CDR1 SGHNT, CDR2 YENEEA. CDR3: CASSRTSGSDTQYF. CDR3 DNA: TGTGCCAGCAGCCGGACTAGCGGGAGTGATACGCAGTATTTT.

The rearrangement links TRBV7-2 to TRBJ2-1; 9 bases map to TRBD2. Per germline, CDR1 SGHTA and CDR2 FQGNSA. J was trimmed by 2 bases and V by 5 bases; bases with no gene match: 7. The CDR3 is 16 residues long. The CDR3 DNA is TGTGCCAGCAGCCCAAGCGGGGGGCGCCCCTACAATGAGCAGTTCTTC. Amino acid sequence: CASSPSGGRPYNEQFF.

This clone showed up just a few times. The rearrangement joins TRBV6-5 to TRBJ2-7, with D possibly matching TRBD2 (5 bases). V lost 4 bases and J lost 2, with 9 bases in between. Germline V gene data show CDR1 as MNHEY and CDR2 as SVGAGI. This CDR3 is built from 13 residues. CDR3 in DNA: TGTGCCAGCAGTTTGGCCGGGACCTACGAGCAGTACTTC. It codes for CASSLAGTYEQYF.

V is TRBV5-6 and J is TRBJ2-1; D uncertain. CDR1 SGHDT and CDR2 YYEEEE come from the germline V gene. The CDR3 runs to 14 residues. V was clipped by 2 bases and J by 8 bases, with 14 bases between them. This chain's CDR3 is CASSFGSTSDEQFF. The CDR3 DNA reads as TGTGCCAGCAGCTTCGGTTCCACCTCGGATGAGCAGTTCTTC.

The J gene is TRBJ2-5, the V gene TRBV5-1; tentatively, D is TRBD1 (6 bases). The germline CDR1 and CDR2 sequences are SGHRS and YFSETQ. The CDR3 contains 13 residues. The V end lost 4 bases, the J end lost 6 bases, and 13 bases lay between the germline ends. The DNA for the CDR3 is TGCGCCAGCAGCCTCCGACAGGCACAGACCCAGTACTTC. Translation gives CASSLRQAQTQYF.

This sequence joins TRBV10-3 and TRBJ1-3; 8 bases agree with TRBD1. With 3 bases clipped from V and 9 bases from J, the junction kept 13 bases outside the gene matches. Germline V gene sequence: CDR1 ENHRY, CDR2 SYGVKD. This CDR3 has 16 amino acids. CDR3 coding DNA: TGTGCCATCAGTGACCTCTACAGGGGGGACTACGCCACCATATATTTT. Protein product: CAISDLYRGDYATIYF.

The genes are TRBV29-1 and TRBJ1-1, with D possibly TRBD1 on 5 matching bases. From germline, CDR1 is SQVTM and CDR2 ANQGSEA. The CDR3 loop spans 13 amino acids. The V gene lost 6 bases and the J gene lost 1 base, with 12 bases spanning the gap. CDR3: CSVEGRSNTEAFF. DNA for the CDR3: TGCAGCGTGGAGGGACGGTCGAACACTGAAGCTTTCTTT.

The chain joins TRBV29-1 to TRBJ2-5, with 11 positions matching TRBD2. The end of the DNA is better explained by TRBJ2-7, so the J call may be wrong. CDR3 length: 15 residues. The germline gives CDR1 SQVTM, CDR2 ANQGSEA. The CDR3 reads CSVYGATSGSYEQYF. CDR3 nucleotides: TGCAGCGTTTACGGGGCAACTAGCGGGAGCTACGAGCAGTACTTC.

The CDR3 sequence: CASRTRDNYGYTF. The CDR3 bases are TGTGCCAGCAGGACACGGGATAACTATGGCTACACCTTC. The chain has TRBV6-5 and TRBJ1-2; D unclear. Per germline, CDR1 MNHEY and CDR2 SVGAGI. Trimming pared 6 bases from V and 1 base from J, leaving 9 bases between. The CDR3 has 13 amino acids.